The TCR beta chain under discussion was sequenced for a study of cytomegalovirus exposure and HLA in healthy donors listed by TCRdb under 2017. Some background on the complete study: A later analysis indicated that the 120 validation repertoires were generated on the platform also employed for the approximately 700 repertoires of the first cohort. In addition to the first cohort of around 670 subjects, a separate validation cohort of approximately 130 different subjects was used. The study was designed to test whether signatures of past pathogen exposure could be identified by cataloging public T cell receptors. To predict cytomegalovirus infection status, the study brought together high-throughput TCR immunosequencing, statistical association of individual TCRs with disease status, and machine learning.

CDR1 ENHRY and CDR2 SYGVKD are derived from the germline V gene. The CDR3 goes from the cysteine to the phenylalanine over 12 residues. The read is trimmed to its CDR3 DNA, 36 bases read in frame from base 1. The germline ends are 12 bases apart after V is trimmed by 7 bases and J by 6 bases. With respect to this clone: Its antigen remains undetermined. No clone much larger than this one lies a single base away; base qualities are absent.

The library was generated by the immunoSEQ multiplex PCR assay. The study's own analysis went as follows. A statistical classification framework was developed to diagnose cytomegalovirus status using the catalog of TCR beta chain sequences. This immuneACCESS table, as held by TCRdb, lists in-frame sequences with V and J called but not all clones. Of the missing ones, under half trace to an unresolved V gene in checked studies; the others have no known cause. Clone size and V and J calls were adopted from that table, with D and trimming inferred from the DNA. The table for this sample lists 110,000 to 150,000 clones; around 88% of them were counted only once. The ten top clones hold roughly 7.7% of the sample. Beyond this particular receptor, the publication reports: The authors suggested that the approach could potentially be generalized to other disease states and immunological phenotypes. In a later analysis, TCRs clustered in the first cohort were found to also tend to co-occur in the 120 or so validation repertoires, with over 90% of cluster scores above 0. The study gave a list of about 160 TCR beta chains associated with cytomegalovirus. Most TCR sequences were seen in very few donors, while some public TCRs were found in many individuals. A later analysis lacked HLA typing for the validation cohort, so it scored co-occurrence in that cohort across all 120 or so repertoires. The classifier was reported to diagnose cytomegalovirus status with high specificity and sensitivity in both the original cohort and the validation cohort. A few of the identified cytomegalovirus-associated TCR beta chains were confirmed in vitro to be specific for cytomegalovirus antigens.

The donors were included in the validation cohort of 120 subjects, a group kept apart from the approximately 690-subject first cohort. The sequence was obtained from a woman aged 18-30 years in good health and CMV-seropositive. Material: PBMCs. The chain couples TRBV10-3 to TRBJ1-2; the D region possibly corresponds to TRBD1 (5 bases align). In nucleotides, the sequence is TGTGCCATCACAAGAGGGGAGGATGGCTACACCTTC. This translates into CAITRGEDGYTF.